Below are 6 T cell receptor beta chains sequenced from a single sample in a study of control samples from healthy donors and cancer patients. This table comes from immunoSEQ multiplex PCR, and its TCRdb copy is limited to in-frame clones, with some not included. The table lists around 90,000 clones, about 85% of them singletons. The sample comprised blood. The source of these receptors is a woman aged 40 to 49 in good health.

The chain recombines TRBV6-5 with TRBJ1-5; D may be TRBD1 (5 bases). The V and J ends lost 7 bases and 1 base respectively, with 14 bases between them. Germline CDR1 reads MNHEY; CDR2 reads SVGAGI. This CDR3 has 15 residues. The CDR3 loop reads CASIGGVWSNQPQHF. As DNA, the CDR3 is TGTGCCAGCATCGGAGGGGTTTGGAGCAATCAGCCCCAGCATTTT.

The chain employs TRBV14 and TRBJ1-1, with D unclear. CDR1 is SGHDN and CDR2 is FVKESK in the germline V gene. The CDR3 covers 15 residues. V lost 5 bases, J lost 3 bases, and 16 bases lay in between. In DNA form, the CDR3 reads TGTGCCAGCAGCTATCCCTATCCGGGCGACACTGAAGCTTTCTTT. Protein: CASSYPYPGDTEAFF.

This sequence joins TRBV4-3 and TRBJ2-1, with TRBD2 identical over 11 bases. Germline values: CDR1 LGHNA, CDR2 YSLEER. Trimming took 2 bases from V and 4 from J; bases not matched to a gene: 7. This CDR3 contains 17 residues. This CDR3 reads CASSQPAGTSGYNEQFF. CDR3 bases: TGCGCCAGCAGCCAACCCGCTGGGACTAGCGGATACAATGAGCAGTTCTTC.

V gene TRBV27 combines with J gene TRBJ2-6, with D perhaps TRBD1 or TRBD2 (5 bases each). The V gene's germline CDR1 is MNHEY and CDR2 SMNVEV (reference sequence). The length of the CDR3 is 14 residues. The V end was cut by 8 bases, the J end by 0 bases, with 8 bases between. CDR3 DNA sequence: TGTGCCAGCGGGGACCTCTCTGGGGCCAACGTCCTGACTTTC. The encoded protein is CASGDLSGANVLTF.

This clone appeared once. This sequence joins TRBV2 and TRBJ1-5; the D gene is possibly TRBD1 (6 bases). The CDR3 length is 13 residues. Trimming stripped 7 bases from V and 7 bases from J, with 14 bases between. The germline gives CDR1 SNHLY, CDR2 FYNNEI. DNA of the CDR3: TGTGCCAGCAACAGGGAAAGCGGACAGCCCCAGCATTTT. This codes for CASNRESGQPQHF.

CDR3 region: CASSLSLGSGGTDTQYF. The CDR3 region has the DNA TGCGCCAGCAGCCTTTCCTTGGGTAGCGGGGGGACAGATACGCAGTATTTT. The chain joins TRBV4-3 to TRBJ2-3; 10 nucleotides match TRBD2. The CDR3 length is 17 residues. The V and J ends lost 4 bases and 3 bases, in that order; junction bases with no gene match: 10. Germline CDR1 reads LGHNA; CDR2 reads YSLEER.